The source of this T cell receptor beta chain is a study of metastatic and nonmetastatic thyroid tumors. All patients were treatment-naive before thyroid surgery. This clone was seen a few times. TCRdb re-called clones via MiXCR from the PCR reads. Here the sample spans around 31,000 clones, 30% being singletons. Germline CDR1 and CDR2: MNHEY and SVGEGT. Deletions cut 2 bases from V and 4 bases from J, with 14 bases between. The CDR3 spans 15 residues. Sequencing was done on a sample of blood. This chain connects TRBV6-2 or TRBV6-3 to TRBJ2-5; D perhaps matches TRBD2 (6 bases). The receptor's source is a female donor with papillary thyroid cancer or a benign thyroid nodule (not recorded which). Some clones in this sample may be carry-over from other donors' samples. The CDR3 loop reads CASSYGEGGGETQYF. The CDR3 nucleotides are TGTGCCAGCAGTTACGGCGAGGGAGGAGGAGAGACCCAGTACTTC.